This T cell receptor beta chain was recorded in a study of shared clonotypes between healthy human individuals. Germline CDR1 reads SGHTA; CDR2 reads FQGTGA. Trimming took 5 bases from V and 2 from J; bases not matched to a gene: 4. The CDR3 contains 14 residues. A remark on this clone: Its cognate antigen is unknown.

Authors' methods: ImmunoSEQ junction-only sequences lacked quality scores, so their filtering differed. Produced via immunoSEQ multiplex PCR; TCRdb's table is partial and in-frame only. D and trimming were read from the DNA, whereas the V and J calls and clone size are those reported in that table. Of 2 million to 2.5 million clones listed, roughly 96% are singletons. Study outcomes and limitations: Around 4.9% of naive CD4 clonotypes were shared across four donors. Though the depth was large, rarefaction showed that sorted-subset sequencing was incomplete.

The sequence derives from a man in his late teens or twenties in good health. This rearrangement joins TRBV7-3 to TRBJ1-1; 8 bases agree with TRBD1. The sample comprised naive CD4+ T cells sorted from blood. Subset reported: CD45RA+ positively selected. CDR3 protein: CASSPTGVNTEAFF. The CDR3, as DNA: TGTGCCAGCAGCCCGACAGGGGTAAACACTGAAGCTTTCTTT.